This paragraph reports one T cell receptor (beta chain). Its antigen remains unknown. The J segment lost 2 bases and the V segment lost 7 bases, leaving 11 bases of the junction unmatched. CDR3 length: 16 amino acids. Germline CDR1 and CDR2: SNHLY and FYNNEI. The data were taken from a study of cytomegalovirus exposure and HLA in healthy donors. PCR was performed using 60 Vbeta and 13 Jbeta primers. Generated by immunoSEQ multiplex PCR, the TCRdb table keeps only in-frame clones and is missing some. The table lists 80,000 to 100,000 clones, about 80% of them singletons, with around 3% in the top ten. Study-wide results and limits: Later analysis suggested links between common viral pathogens and several top significant clusters. V segments that were indistinguishable, TRBV6-2 and TRBV6-3 among them, were omitted from analysis. Later, TCR association rates were found to vary by HLA locus, highest for DRB1 and lowest for HLA-C.

Sequencing was carried out using PBMCs. V is TRBV2 and J is TRBJ2-1; 7 nucleotides match TRBD2. This clonotype was obtained from a man aged 35 to 55 in good health and CMV-seronegative. The DNA of the CDR3 is TGTGCCAGCAAGGCGGTGTGGCTAGCGGCCTACAATGAGCAGTTCTTC. Protein: CASKAVWLAAYNEQFF.